The following is a TCR beta chain sequence with its context. This sample is drawn from a study of cytomegalovirus exposure and HLA in healthy donors. 13 Jbeta primers and 60 Vbeta primers were used for the PCR. The protocol was immunoSEQ multiplex PCR, while the TCRdb copy is restricted to in-frame clones and leaves out a portion. In the table there are over 150,000 clones, about 70% of which are singletons. The germline gives CDR1 LGHNA, CDR2 YNFKEQ. Trimming took 4 bases from V and 7 from J; bases not matched to a gene: 19. The CDR3 totals 19 residues. The receptor's source is a middle-aged woman in good health and CMV-seropositive. This chain joins TRBV4-2 and TRBJ1-4; TRBD1 matches 9 bases. Material for sequencing was PBMCs. CDR3 nucleotides: TGTGCCAGCAGCCCCACGTTGGGACAGGGAGGGGGTAGGGGTGAAAAACTGTTTTTT. Translating gives CASSPTLGQGGGRGEKLFF.